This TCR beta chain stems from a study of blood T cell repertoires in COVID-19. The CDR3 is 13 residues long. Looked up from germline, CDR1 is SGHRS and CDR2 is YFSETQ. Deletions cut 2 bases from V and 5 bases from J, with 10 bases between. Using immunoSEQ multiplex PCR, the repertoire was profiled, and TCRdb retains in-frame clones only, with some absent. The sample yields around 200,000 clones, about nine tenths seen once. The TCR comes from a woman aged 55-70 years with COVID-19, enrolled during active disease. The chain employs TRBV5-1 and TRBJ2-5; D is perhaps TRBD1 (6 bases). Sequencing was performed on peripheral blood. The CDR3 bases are TGCGCCAGCAGCTTTGGGGGCGCGGAGACCCAGTACTTC. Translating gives CASSFGGAETQYF.